Following are 14 T cell receptor beta chains from one sample sequenced in a study of T cell responses to AZD1222 COVID-19 vaccine. Measured with immunoSEQ multiplex PCR; TCRdb has only the in-frame clones, and not every one. Here the sample spans 85,000 to 100,000 clones, 80% to 95% being singletons. The sample was peripheral blood, taken 28 days after the second AZD1222 dose. The receptors stem from an adult who received the AZD1222 COVID-19 vaccine.

The CDR3 nucleotides read TGTGCCAGTAGTATCGGTGGTCTCAATCAGCCCCAGCATTTT. Translating it yields CASSIGGLNQPQHF. The rearrangement joins TRBV19 to TRBJ1-5; unclear D gene. Germline V CDR1 and CDR2: LNHDA, SQIVND (reference sequence). CDR3 size: 14 residues. Trimming left V 3 bases short and J 3 bases short, with 9 bases between.

The chain couples TRBV7-9 to TRBJ1-4; D possibly corresponds to TRBD1 (6 bases). This CDR3 comprises 15 residues. CDR1 and CDR2 (germline): SEHNR, FQNEAQ (reference sequence). V was shortened by 5 bases and J by 0 bases, with 10 bases between the two germline ends. The CDR3 sequence: CASSPRQATNEKLFF. Written as DNA, the CDR3 is TGTGCCAGCAGCCCCCGACAGGCAACTAATGAAAAACTGTTTTTT.

This clone was seen only once. J is TRBJ2-1 and V is TRBV7-2; D is ambiguous. Germline V gives CDR1 SGHTA, CDR2 FQGNSA. V was trimmed by 4 bases and J by 4 bases, leaving 14 bases between them. The CDR3 runs to 15 residues. Here the CDR3 DNA reads TGTGCCAGCAGCTCGGTTCGGGCGGCGTACAATGAGCAGTTCTTC. Encoded protein: CASSSVRAAYNEQFF.

The rearrangement links TRBV5-4 to TRBJ2-7; D remains unclear. The germline V gene has CDR1 SGHNT and CDR2 YYREEE (reference sequence). The CDR3 loop spans 15 amino acids. The V end lost 0 bases, the J end lost 5 bases, and 15 bases lay between the germline ends. The CDR3 protein is CASSLGSTPANEQYF. As DNA, the CDR3 is TGTGCCAGCAGCTTGGGGTCTACCCCTGCAAACGAGCAGTACTTC. Complete variable domain (other parts from reference TRBV5-4 and TRBJ2-7): ETGVTQSPTHLIKTRGQQVTLRCSSQSGHNTVSWYQQALGQGPQFIFQYYREEENGRGNFPPRFSGLQFPNYSSELNVNALELDDSALYLCASSLGSTPANEQYFGPGTRLTVT.

This clone showed up just once. The chain links TRBV7-2 to TRBJ2-7; 10 nucleotides align to TRBD2. Trimming at V came to 2 bases and at J to 7 bases, leaving 5 bases not matched to a gene. Germline values: CDR1 SGHTA, CDR2 FQGNSA. CDR3 size: 14 residues. The CDR3 coding sequence is TGTGCCAGCAGCTTACAAGCGGGAGGGCCTGAGCAGTACTTC. It specifies CASSLQAGGPEQYF.

The rearrangement joins TRBV28 to TRBJ2-2; tentative D call: TRBD1 (6 bases). V lost 8 bases to trimming and J lost 1 base, with 11 bases between them. Germline V lookup: CDR1 MDHEN, CDR2 SYDVKM. The CDR3 is 14 residues long. The CDR3 DNA reads as TGTGCCAGCGGGTTGACAGGGAACACCGGGGAGCTGTTTTTT. Protein sequence: CASGLTGNTGELFF.

This clone was detected only once. This chain uses TRBV29-1 with TRBJ1-1; TRBD1 matches 9 bases. The germline gives CDR1 SQVTM, CDR2 ANQGSEA. Trimming at V came to 4 bases and at J to 8 bases, leaving 8 bases not matched to a gene. This CDR3 spans 13 amino acids. CDR3 in DNA: TGCAGCGTTGGGGGACAGGGCCTGAGGGAAGCTTTCTTT. It yields the protein CSVGGQGLREAFF.

This chain uses TRBV10-1 with TRBJ2-1, with D tentatively TRBD1 or TRBD2 (6 bases each). The length of the CDR3 is 15 residues. From germline, CDR1 is WNHNN and CDR2 SYGVQD (reference sequence). V was cut by 0 bases and J by 7 bases, with 13 bases left in between. CDR3 protein: CASSESGTGANEQFF. For the CDR3, the DNA is TGCGCCAGCAGTGAGTCGGGGACGGGGGCTAATGAGCAGTTCTTC.

CDR3 region: CASSPGQGGEKLFF. CDR3 nucleotide sequence: TGTGCCAGCTCACCGGGACAGGGAGGGGAAAAACTGTTTTTT. V gene TRBV18 combines with J gene TRBJ1-4; 9 bases line up with TRBD1. J gave up 8 bases and V 3 bases, and 4 bases lay outside the gene matches. The CDR3 is made up of 14 amino acids. The germline CDR1 and CDR2 sequences are KGHSH and LQKENI.

This rearrangement joins TRBV7-3 to TRBJ2-6; weak D call: TRBD1 (6 bases). Trimming took off 0 bases at V and 0 bases at J, with 12 bases between the two ends. The CDR3 totals 18 residues. Germline V gene data show CDR1 as SGHTA and CDR2 as FQGTGA. In DNA form, the CDR3 reads TGTGCCAGCAGCTTAACGCCGACAGGAGACTCTGGGGCCAACGTCCTGACTTTC. Translation: CASSLTPTGDSGANVLTF.

The rearrangement uses TRBV7-2 and TRBJ2-7, with D perhaps matching TRBD1 (5 bases). With 6 bases removed from V and 2 bases from J, the gap between germline ends came to 11 bases. Germline CDR1 SGHTA, CDR2 FQGNSA. The CDR3 runs 13 residues. The CDR3 DNA follows: TGTGCCAGCAGACAGGAATTGGCCTACGAGCAGTACTTC. Translated: CASRQELAYEQYF.

The sample holds one count of this clone. The chain carries TRBV3-1 (or the pseudogene TRBV3-2) and TRBJ1-1, with D possibly being TRBD1 (5 bases). The length of the CDR3 is 17 residues. With 4 bases removed from V and 5 bases from J, the gap between germline ends came to 23 bases. Germline V gives CDR1 LGHDT, CDR2 YNNKEL (reference sequence). The CDR3 DNA is TGTGCCAGCAGCCCCCGCGGGCAGGGAGTCGTTAGGACTGAAGCTTTCTTT. Translated, it gives CASSPRGQGVVRTEAFF.

The chain carries TRBV28 and TRBJ2-1; D uncertain. V was pared by 2 bases and J by 7 bases, with 6 bases between. The germline gives CDR1 MDHEN, CDR2 SYDVKM. The CDR3 runs 12 residues. The CDR3 protein is CASSLRVNEQFF. CDR3 coding DNA: TGTGCCAGCAGTTTACGGGTTAATGAGCAGTTCTTC.

The J gene is TRBJ2-7, the V gene TRBV3-1 (or the pseudogene TRBV3-2); 7 positions match TRBD1. Trimming removed 4 bases from V and 3 bases from J; junction bases left unmatched: 6. CDR3 length: 14 residues. Germline CDR1 reads LGHDT; CDR2 reads YNNKEL (reference sequence). CDR3 region: CASSLQGSVYEQYF. The CDR3 region has the DNA TGTGCCAGCAGCCTACAGGGGAGTGTCTACGAGCAGTACTTC.